The 20 T cell receptor beta chains below were found in one sample sequenced in a study of vaccination and CD4 T cells after COVID-19. Their recognized antigens are unknown. Treatment reported: roughly 10-day PBMC culture with coronavirus spike peptide pools or control peptides (ViraFEST assay). The Oncomine TCR Beta short-read assay generated sequence data from the DNA of cultured CD4+ T cells. TCRdb re-called the PCR reads with MiXCR, one entry per CDR3 protein. The sample carries 10,000 to 15,000 distinct CDR3 sequences, approximately 60% recorded once. The sequencing sample was made of CD4+ T cells from blood, cultured in vitro. These TCRs come from a human donor who had recovered from COVID-19.

V gene TRBV6-1 combines with J gene TRBJ2-5; 11 positions match TRBD1. The CDR3 length is 16 residues. Germline-derived CDR1 and CDR2 are MNHNS and SASEGT. The V and J ends lost 8 bases and 5 bases, in that order; junction bases with no gene match: 13. The CDR3 loop is CASGLNGQGAGETQYF. The CDR3 DNA reads TGTGCCAGCGGTCTGAATGGACAGGGGGCTGGGGAGACCCAGTACTTC.

The chain employs TRBV6-5 and TRBJ1-2, with D possibly being TRBD1 (5 bases). The CDR3 extends over 16 amino acids. The V end lost 0 bases, the J end lost 2 bases, and 13 bases lay between the germline ends. Germline V gene data show CDR1 as MNHEY and CDR2 as SVGAGI. Here the CDR3 reads CASSYSIRQSNYGYTF. The CDR3 DNA reads TGTGCCAGCAGTTACTCGATCCGACAGTCAAACTATGGCTACACCTTC.

This chain connects TRBV7-9 to TRBJ1-2; D is perhaps TRBD1 (5 bases). Trimming cost V 4 bases and J 8 bases, with 17 bases left between them. The CDR3 extends over 14 amino acids. Looked up from germline, CDR1 is SEHNR and CDR2 is FQNEAQ (reference sequence). The CDR3 region has the DNA TGTGCCAGCAGCTGGGGCCGAGGGGACGGGGGCTACACCTTC. Translation: CASSWGRGDGGYTF.

The CDR3 sequence: CSARAYFNTEAFF. CDR3 DNA sequence: TGCAGTGCTAGAGCTTACTTTAACACTGAAGCTTTCTTT. The gene calls are TRBV20-1 and TRBJ1-1; no clear D. The length of the CDR3 is 13 residues. Germline CDR1 is DFQATT and CDR2 is SNEGSKA (reference sequence). With 1 base removed from V and 2 bases from J, the gap between germline ends came to 8 bases.

The J gene is TRBJ1-1, the V gene TRBV6-1, with unresolved D. V was clipped by 4 bases and J by 5 bases, with 14 bases between them. The germline CDR1 and CDR2 sequences are MNHNS and SASEGT. The CDR3 totals 14 residues. CDR3 protein: CASSAAVGWTEAFF. DNA for the CDR3: TGTGCCAGCAGTGCCGCAGTCGGTTGGACTGAAGCTTTCTTT.

V is TRBV10-3 and J is TRBJ1-2; D might be TRBD1 (6 bases). Looked up from germline, CDR1 is ENHRY and CDR2 is SYGVKD. The length of the CDR3 is 15 residues. Deletions cut 1 base from V and 4 bases from J, with 13 bases between. CDR3 DNA sequence: TGTGCCATCAGTGAGTTTGGAACGGACAGCTATGGCTACACCTTC. Protein sequence: CAISEFGTDSYGYTF.

The rearrangement links TRBV6-2 or TRBV6-3 to TRBJ2-2, with no clear D. CDR1 and CDR2 (germline): MNHEY, SVGEGT. This CDR3 is built from 14 residues. V lost 0 bases and J lost 1, with 3 bases in between. The CDR3 sequence: CASSYSWNTGELFF. CDR3 DNA sequence: TGTGCCAGCAGTTACTCGTGGAACACCGGGGAGCTGTTTTTT.

The chain employs TRBV7-8 and TRBJ2-2; 14 positions agree with TRBD2. The CDR3 covers 18 residues. V lost 2 bases and J lost 5; bases outside the gene matches: 7. Germline lookup yields CDR1 SGHVS and CDR2 FQNEAQ. Here the CDR3 reads CASSLKRLAGGRTGELFF. The CDR3 coding sequence is TGTGCCAGCAGCTTAAAAAGACTAGCGGGAGGGCGGACCGGGGAGCTGTTTTTT.

There are a few counts of this clonotype. The rearrangement joins TRBV20-1 to TRBJ2-3, with TRBD2 identical over 11 bases. The CDR3 length is 15 residues. Germline trimming cut 1 base from V and 2 bases from J; bases unmatched to any gene: 2. CDR1 is DFQATT and CDR2 is SNEGSKA in the germline V gene (reference sequence). CDR3 sequence reads: CSARATSGNTDTQYF. As DNA, the CDR3 is TGCAGTGCTAGAGCGACTAGCGGGAACACAGATACGCAGTATTTT.

The genes are TRBV12-3 or TRBV12-4 and TRBJ1-5; 9 bases fit TRBD1. The trim removed 6 bases at V and 6 bases at J, leaving 6 bases unmatched. CDR3 length equals 14 residues. The CDR3 DNA reads as TGTGCCAGCAGCCTTACAGGGGGCAGTCAGCCCCAGCATTTT. Its protein is CASSLTGGSQPQHF.

In its sample, this clonotype was seen a few times. V usage is TRBV11-1 and J usage is TRBJ2-7, with 8 bases matching TRBD1. V lost 5 bases and J lost 7; bases outside the gene matches: 4. This CDR3 comprises 12 residues. Germline V gene data show CDR1 as SGHAT and CDR2 as FQDESV (reference sequence). The DNA of the CDR3 is TGTGCCAGCAGCGGACAGGGACGAGAGCAGTACTTC. It translates to CASSGQGREQYF.

The V gene is TRBV19, the J gene TRBJ2-5, with D possibly being TRBD1 or TRBD2 (6 bases each). The CDR3 extends over 14 amino acids. V dropped 5 bases and J dropped 5 bases, with 15 bases sitting between them. Germline CDR1 reads LNHDA; CDR2 reads SQIVND (reference sequence). The CDR3 is CASSGGGGVETQYF. The CDR3, as DNA: TGTGCCAGTAGTGGAGGGGGAGGAGTGGAGACCCAGTACTTC.

This rearrangement joins TRBV30 to TRBJ2-5, with D unclear. Trimming left V 2 bases short and J 2 bases short, with 6 bases between. The V gene's germline CDR1 is GTSNPN and CDR2 SVGIG (reference sequence). CDR3 length: 12 amino acids. CDR3 coding DNA: TGTGCCTGGAGTCAGCAACAAGAGACCCAGTACTTC. It codes for CAWSQQQETQYF.

The genes are TRBV11-3 and TRBJ2-1; D call uncertain. The ends were cut back, 2 bases at V and 6 bases at J, with 11 bases in the middle. In germline, CDR1 is SGHNT, CDR2 YENEEA. This CDR3 is 14 amino acids long. DNA for the CDR3: TGTGCCAGCAGCTTATCCGGGTTGGGCAATGAGCAGTTCTTC. The encoded protein is CASSLSGLGNEQFF.

This clonotype occurred a few times. V and J are TRBV20-1 and TRBJ1-5, with 9 bases lining up with TRBD1. Germline values: CDR1 DFQATT, CDR2 SNEGSKA (reference sequence). V shed 7 bases and J 5 bases; nucleotides not matched to a gene: 3. The CDR3 consists of 12 residues. The CDR3 DNA follows: TGCAGTGTGACAGGGGGAGATCAGCCCCAGCATTTT. Translation: CSVTGGDQPQHF.

The genes are TRBV29-1 and TRBJ2-1, with D possibly matching TRBD1 (5 bases). V was shortened by 7 bases and J by 12 bases, with 16 bases between the two germline ends. The CDR3 length is 11 residues. Germline-derived CDR1 and CDR2 are SQVTM and ANQGSEA. The CDR3 is CSATQDIPQFF. CDR3 DNA sequence: TGCAGCGCCACTCAGGACATTCCGCAGTTCTTC.

Sample share makes this clonotype large. The CDR3 is CASTARTGTGPDTQYF. CDR3 DNA sequence: TGTGCCAGCACCGCACGGACAGGCACAGGGCCAGATACGCAGTATTTT. V is TRBV6-1 and J is TRBJ2-3, with 7 bases matching TRBD1. Germline CDR1 and CDR2: MNHNS and SASEGT. This CDR3 is 16 amino acids long. The junction had 14 bases not matched to a gene; V was cut back by 7 bases and J by 4 bases.

This sequence joins TRBV20-1 and TRBJ1-6; D ambiguous. V lost 4 bases and J lost 0, with 7 bases in between. This CDR3 region has 14 residues. CDR1 DFQATT and CDR2 SNEGSKA come from the germline V gene (reference sequence). The CDR3 protein is CSAMEGSYNSPLHF. CDR3 sequence (DNA): TGCAGTGCTATGGAGGGCTCCTATAATTCACCCCTCCACTTT.

This clonotype was detected a few times. The V gene is TRBV2, the J gene TRBJ2-5, with a tentative D call TRBD1 (5 bases). Germline V CDR1 and CDR2: SNHLY, FYNNEI. Trimming took off 1 base at V and 5 bases at J, with 11 bases between the two ends. The CDR3 totals 14 residues. This CDR3 reads CASSEDRHGETQYF. For the CDR3, the DNA is TGTGCCAGCAGTGAAGACAGGCACGGCGAGACCCAGTACTTC.

The chain joins TRBV24-1 to TRBJ2-1, with TRBD2 matching 9 bases. The CDR3 length is 14 residues. The V and J ends lost 5 bases and 4 bases, in that order; junction bases with no gene match: 2. Germline loops: CDR1 KGHDR, CDR2 SFDVKD. This chain's CDR3 is CATSASGTYNEQFF. The CDR3 DNA is TGTGCCACCAGTGCTAGCGGGACGTACAATGAGCAGTTCTTC.